The clone carrying this TCR beta chain showed up many times. Template material for amplifying TCR beta CDR3 regions consisted of RNA transcripts. A set of HTBI primers served as the primers for a first-round RT-PCR of the TCR CDR3. TCRdb recomputed calls from the multiplex PCR reads with MiXCR, one row per CDR3 protein. The sample carries approximately 610,000 distinct CDR3 sequences, roughly 15% recorded once. This specimen belongs to a study of T cells in Graves' hyperthyroidism and ophthalmopathy. Germline values: CDR1 SQVTM, CDR2 ANQGSEA. Trimming cost V 7 bases and J 2 bases, with 11 bases left between them. CDR3 size: 12 residues.

V gene TRBV29-1 combines with J gene TRBJ1-2; D is possibly TRBD1 (6 bases). Sequencing was performed on blood. The TCR comes from a woman between 40 and 55 years old with Graves' ophthalmopathy. The CDR3 coding sequence is TGCAGCGCCGCCGGGACAAACTATGGCTACACCTTC. Translating gives CSAAGTNYGYTF.